Listed here are 12 T cell receptor beta chains from one sample, sequenced in a study of blood T cell repertoires in COVID-19. The assay was immunoSEQ multiplex PCR, and TCRdb's table has in-frame clones only and misses some. The table includes roughly 190,000 clones, 75% to 90% detected once. The sample consisted of peripheral blood. These receptors originate from a man aged 30 to 39 with acute or convalescent COVID-19.

The CDR3 reads CASSLSGRSYNEQFF. CDR3 in DNA: TGTGCCAGCAGTTTATCCGGGAGGTCCTACAATGAGCAGTTCTTC. This chain connects TRBV27 to TRBJ2-1; 7 nucleotides agree with TRBD2. The junction had 0 bases not matched to a gene; V was cut back by 0 bases and J by 1 base. The CDR3 has 15 amino acids. Germline V gene lookup returns CDR1 MNHEY and CDR2 SMNVEV (reference sequence).

The chain carries TRBV5-1 and TRBJ2-5, with 7 bases matching TRBD1. The CDR3 is 14 amino acids. Germline V CDR1 and CDR2: SGHRS, YFSETQ. Unmatched junction bases numbered 2, after V lost 0 bases and J lost 3 bases. For the CDR3, the DNA is TGCGCCAGCAGCTTGGGTACAGGGGAAGAGACCCAGTACTTC. Amino acid sequence: CASSLGTGEETQYF.

The V gene is TRBV6-5, the J gene TRBJ2-5, with D perhaps TRBD1 (5 bases). CDR3 length equals 14 residues. The ends were cut back, 0 bases at V and 5 bases at J, with 10 bases in the middle. Per the germline V gene, CDR1 is MNHEY and CDR2 is SVGAGI. The CDR3 DNA reads as TGTGCCAGCAGTTACTCGTCAGGGTACGAGACCCAGTACTTC. Translation gives CASSYSSGYETQYF.

As regards this clone: The sample contains more than one DNA sequence encoding this CDR3. The chain uses TRBV7-2 and TRBJ1-5; D ambiguous. CDR3 length equals 12 residues. The germline V gene encodes CDR1 SGHTA and CDR2 FQGNSA. Deletions cut 2 bases from V and 6 bases from J, with 5 bases between. In DNA, the CDR3 is TGTGCCAGCAGCTTACGAGGTCAGCCCCAGCATTTT. This codes for CASSLRGQPQHF.

The chain carries TRBV21-1 and TRBJ2-4; the DNA was not compared with TRBD1, the D call given in the table. TRBV21-1 is a known pseudogene. This CDR3 contains 15 residues. The CDR3 bases are TGTGCCAGCAGCACAAGACAGGGGCGGGGTAACATTCAGTACTTC. Amino acids: CASSTRQGRGNIQYF.

J is TRBJ1-6 and V is TRBV28, with D maybe TRBD1 (5 bases). Germline assignment: CDR1 MDHEN and CDR2 SYDVKM. The CDR3 length is 17 residues. Trimming removed 6 bases from V and 7 bases from J, with 22 bases in between. CDR3 protein: CASSPGGGSGWNSPLHF. The CDR3 nucleotides read TGTGCCAGCAGCCCTGGGGGGGGGAGCGGGTGGAATTCACCCCTCCACTTT.

The rearrangement joins TRBV27 to TRBJ2-2, with TRBD2 identical over 12 bases. V was pared by 11 bases and J by 5 bases, with 15 bases of the junction left unmatched. CDR3 length: 17 residues. CDR1 and CDR2 from the germline V gene are MNHEY and SMNVEV (reference sequence). The chain's CDR3 is CAVGSPKTSGRTGELFF. CDR3 nucleotides: TGTGCCGTGGGGAGCCCGAAGACTAGCGGGAGAACCGGGGAGCTGTTTTTT.

This chain joins TRBV6-1 and TRBJ1-3; no clear D gene. The CDR3 is 16 amino acids. Trimming took 1 base from V and 4 from J, leaving 14 bases between them. Germline loops: CDR1 MNHNS, CDR2 SASEGT. CDR3 in amino acids: CASSEDVWSGGNTIYF. The CDR3 region has the DNA TGTGCCAGCAGTGAAGATGTCTGGAGTGGGGGAAACACCATATATTTT.

The rearrangement joins TRBV7-6 to TRBJ1-5; D ambiguous. Germline lookup yields CDR1 SGHVS and CDR2 FNYEAQ. This CDR3 spans 14 amino acids. Trimming removed 4 bases at V and 2 bases at J, with 9 bases between. This CDR3 is CASSSGVGNQPQHF. The CDR3 DNA reads as TGTGCCAGCAGCTCCGGGGTCGGCAATCAGCCCCAGCATTTT. Together with reference TRBV7-6 and TRBJ1-5, the CDR3 gives the full variable domain: GAGVSQSPRYKVTKRGQDVALRCDPISGHVSLYWYRQALGQGPEFLTYFNYEAQQDKSGLPNDRFSAERPEGSISTLTIQRTEQRDSAMYRCASSSGVGNQPQHFGDGTRLSIL.

The chain is built from TRBV4-2 and TRBJ2-3, with TRBD2 matching over 7 bases. This CDR3 region has 16 residues. Germline loops: CDR1 LGHNA, CDR2 YNFKEQ. V lost 4 bases, J lost 0 bases, and 7 bases stayed unmatched. The CDR3 region has the DNA TGTGCCAGCAGCCCGCGGACTAGGTCTAGCACAGATACGCAGTATTTT. Amino acids: CASSPRTRSSTDTQYF.

A single count supports this clone. The chain has TRBV30 and TRBJ1-2, with D uncertain. This CDR3 is 13 amino acids long. V was pared by 4 bases and J by 2 bases, with 11 bases between. The germline CDR1 and CDR2 sequences are GTSNPN and SVGIG (reference sequence). The CDR3 region has the DNA TGTGCCTGGACTTATGCGTCCAACTATGGCTACACCTTC. Protein: CAWTYASNYGYTF. Using reference TRBV30 and TRBJ1-2 for the parts outside the CDR3, the full variable domain is SQTIHQWPATLVQPVGSPLSLECTVEGTSNPNLYWYRQAAGRGLQLLFYSVGIGQISSEVPQNLSASRPQDRQFILSSKKLLLSDSGFYLCAWTYASNYGYTFGSGTRLTVV.

The rearrangement links TRBV21-1 to TRBJ2-7; whether TRBD1, the table's D call, matches the DNA was not checked. TRBV21-1 is annotated as a pseudogene. CDR3 length: 15 residues. For the CDR3, the DNA is TGTGCCAGCAGGATGGGACAGGGTAAGGTGGCCGAGCAGTACTTC. Translated: CASRMGQGKVAEQYF.